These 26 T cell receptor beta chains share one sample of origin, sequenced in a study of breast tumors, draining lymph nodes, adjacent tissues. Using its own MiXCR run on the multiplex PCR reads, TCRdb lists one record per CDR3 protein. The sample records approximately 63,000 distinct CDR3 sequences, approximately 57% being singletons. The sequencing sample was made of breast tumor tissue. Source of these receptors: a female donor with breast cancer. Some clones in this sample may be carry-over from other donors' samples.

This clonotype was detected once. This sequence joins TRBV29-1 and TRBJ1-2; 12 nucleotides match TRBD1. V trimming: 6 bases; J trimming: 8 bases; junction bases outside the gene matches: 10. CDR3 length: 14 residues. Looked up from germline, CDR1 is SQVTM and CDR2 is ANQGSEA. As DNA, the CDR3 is TGCAGCGTGGAATTTTTGGGACAGGGGGCAGGCTACACCTTC. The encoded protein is CSVEFLGQGAGYTF.

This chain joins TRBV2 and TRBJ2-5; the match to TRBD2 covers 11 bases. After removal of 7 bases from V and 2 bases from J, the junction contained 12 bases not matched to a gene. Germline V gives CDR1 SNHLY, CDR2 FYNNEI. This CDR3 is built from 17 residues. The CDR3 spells CASMAGLAGGEQETQYF. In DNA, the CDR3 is TGTGCCAGCATGGCTGGGCTAGCGGGGGGTGAGCAAGAGACCCAGTACTTC.

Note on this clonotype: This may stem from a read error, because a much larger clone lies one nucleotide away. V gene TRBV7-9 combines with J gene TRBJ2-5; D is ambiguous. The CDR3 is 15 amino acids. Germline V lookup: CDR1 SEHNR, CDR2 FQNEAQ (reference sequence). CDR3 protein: CASSLKVRKKETQHF. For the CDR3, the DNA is TGTGCCAGCAGCTTAAAGGTCCGGAAAAAAGAGACCCAGCACTTC. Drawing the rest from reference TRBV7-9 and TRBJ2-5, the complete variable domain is DTGVSQNPRHKITKRGQNVTFRCDPISEHNRLYWYRQTLGQGPEFLTYFQNEAQLEKSRLLSDRFSAERPKGSFSTLEIQRTEQGDSAMYLCASSLKVRKKETQHFGPGTRLLVL.

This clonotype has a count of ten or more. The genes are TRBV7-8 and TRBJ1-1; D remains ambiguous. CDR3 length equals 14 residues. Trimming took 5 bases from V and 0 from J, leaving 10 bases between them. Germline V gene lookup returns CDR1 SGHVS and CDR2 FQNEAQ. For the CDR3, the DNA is TGTGCCAGCAGCCCCAGGCCCATGAACACTGAAGCTTTCTTT. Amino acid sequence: CASSPRPMNTEAFF. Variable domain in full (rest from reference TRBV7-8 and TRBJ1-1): GAGVSQSPRYKVAKRGQDVALRCDPISGHVSLFWYQQALGQGPEFLTYFQNEAQLDKSGLPSDRFFAERPEGSVSTLKIQRTQQEDSAVYLCASSPRPMNTEAFFGQGTRLTVV.

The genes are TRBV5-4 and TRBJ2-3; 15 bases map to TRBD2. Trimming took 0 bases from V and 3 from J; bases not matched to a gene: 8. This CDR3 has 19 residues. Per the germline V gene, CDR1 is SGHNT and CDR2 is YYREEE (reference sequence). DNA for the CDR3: TGTGCCAGCAGCTTGGGAACCGGGACTAGCGGGAGGAAGACAGATACGCAGTATTTT. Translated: CASSLGTGTSGRKTDTQYF.

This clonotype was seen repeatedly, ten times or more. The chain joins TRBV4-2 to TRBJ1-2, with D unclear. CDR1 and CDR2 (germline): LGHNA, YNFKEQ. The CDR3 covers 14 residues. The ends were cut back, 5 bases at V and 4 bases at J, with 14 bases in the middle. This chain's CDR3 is CASSSPRHVYGYTF. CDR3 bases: TGTGCCAGCAGCAGTCCCAGACACGTCTATGGCTACACCTTC.

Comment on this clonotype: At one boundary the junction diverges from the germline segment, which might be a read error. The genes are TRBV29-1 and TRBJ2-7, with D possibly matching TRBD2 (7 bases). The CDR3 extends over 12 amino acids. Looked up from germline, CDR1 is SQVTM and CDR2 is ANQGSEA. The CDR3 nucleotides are TGCAGCGCTTGGGGGGGGGCCTACGGGCAGTACTTC. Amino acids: CSAWGGAYGQYF.

The CDR3 bases are TGTGCCAGCACACTAGACGGGTATCAGCCCCAGCATTTT. It specifies CASTLDGYQPQHF. V and J are TRBV12-3 or TRBV12-4 and TRBJ1-5; D not certain. The germline V and J ends were trimmed by 7 bases and 5 bases, with 12 bases remaining between them. There are 13 residues in the CDR3.

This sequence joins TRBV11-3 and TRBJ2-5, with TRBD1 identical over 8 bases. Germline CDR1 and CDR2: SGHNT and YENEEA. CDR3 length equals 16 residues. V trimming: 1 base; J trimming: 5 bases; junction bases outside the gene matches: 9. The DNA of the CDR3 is TGTGCCAGCAGCTTAGTGAATGGCACAGGGGGGGAGACCCAGTACTTC. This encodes CASSLVNGTGGETQYF.

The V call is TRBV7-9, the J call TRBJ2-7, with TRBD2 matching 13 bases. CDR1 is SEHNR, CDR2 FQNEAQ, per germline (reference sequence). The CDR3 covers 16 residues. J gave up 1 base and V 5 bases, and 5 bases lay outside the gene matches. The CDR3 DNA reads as TGTGCCAGCAGCACCACTAGCGGGAGGGGGTCCTACGAGCAGTACTTC. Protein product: CASSTTSGRGSYEQYF.

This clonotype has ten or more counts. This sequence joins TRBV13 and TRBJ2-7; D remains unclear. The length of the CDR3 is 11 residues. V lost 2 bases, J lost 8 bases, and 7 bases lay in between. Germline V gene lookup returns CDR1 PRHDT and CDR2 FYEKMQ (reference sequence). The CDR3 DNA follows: TGTGCCAGCAGCTTACGACCCCAGCAGTACTTC. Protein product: CASSLRPQQYF.

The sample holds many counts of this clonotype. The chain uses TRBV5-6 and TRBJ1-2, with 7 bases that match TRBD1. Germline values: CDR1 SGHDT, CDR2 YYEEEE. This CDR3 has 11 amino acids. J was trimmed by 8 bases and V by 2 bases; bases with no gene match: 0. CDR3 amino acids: CASSLQGGYTF. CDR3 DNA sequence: TGTGCCAGCAGCTTACAGGGGGGCTACACCTTC.

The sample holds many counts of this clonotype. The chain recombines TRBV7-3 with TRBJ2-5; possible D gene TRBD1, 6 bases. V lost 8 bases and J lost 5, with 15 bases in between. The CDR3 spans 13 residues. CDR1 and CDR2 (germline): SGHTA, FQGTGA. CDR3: CASGGVPEETQYF. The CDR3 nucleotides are TGTGCCAGCGGGGGCGTTCCCGAGGAGACCCAGTACTTC.

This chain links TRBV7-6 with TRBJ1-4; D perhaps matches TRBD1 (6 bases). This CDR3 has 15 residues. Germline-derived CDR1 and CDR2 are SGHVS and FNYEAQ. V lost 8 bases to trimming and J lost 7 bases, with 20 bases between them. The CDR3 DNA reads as TGTGCCAGCTCCGCTAGCGGGGGGCTAAGTGAAAAACTGTTTTTT. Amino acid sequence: CASSASGGLSEKLFF.

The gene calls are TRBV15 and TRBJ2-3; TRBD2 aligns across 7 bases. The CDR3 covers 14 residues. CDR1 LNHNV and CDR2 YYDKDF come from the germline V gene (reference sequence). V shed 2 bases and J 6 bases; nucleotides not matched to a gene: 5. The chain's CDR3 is CATSRRGVSDTQYF. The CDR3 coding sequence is TGTGCCACCAGCAGACGGGGGGTCTCGGATACGCAGTATTTT. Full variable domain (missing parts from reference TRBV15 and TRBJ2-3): DAMVIQNPRYQVTQFGKPVTLSCSQTLNHNVMYWYQQKSSQAPKLLFHYYDKDFNNEADTPDNFQSRRPNTSFCFLDIRSPGLGDTAMYLCATSRRGVSDTQYFGPGTRLTVL.

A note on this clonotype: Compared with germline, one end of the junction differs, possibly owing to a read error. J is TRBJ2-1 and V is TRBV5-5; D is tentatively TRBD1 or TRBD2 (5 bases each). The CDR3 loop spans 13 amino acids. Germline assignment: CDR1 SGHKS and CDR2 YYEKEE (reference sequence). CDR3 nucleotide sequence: TGCGCCAGCAGCTTGATGGGGGACAATGAGCAGTTCTTC. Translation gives CASSLMGDNEQFF.

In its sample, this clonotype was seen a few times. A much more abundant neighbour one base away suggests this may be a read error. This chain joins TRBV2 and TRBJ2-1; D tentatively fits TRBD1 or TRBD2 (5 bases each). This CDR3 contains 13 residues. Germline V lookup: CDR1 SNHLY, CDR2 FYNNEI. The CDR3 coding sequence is TGTGCCAGCAGTGATTACGGACGGGGCCTTTCGACCTTC. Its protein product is CASSDYGRGLSTF.

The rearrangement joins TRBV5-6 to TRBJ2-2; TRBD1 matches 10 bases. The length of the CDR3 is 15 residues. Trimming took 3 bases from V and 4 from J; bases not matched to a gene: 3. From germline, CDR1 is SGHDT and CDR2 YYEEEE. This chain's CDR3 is CASSSWTGGTGELFF. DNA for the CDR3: TGTGCCAGCAGCTCCTGGACAGGGGGCACCGGGGAGCTGTTTTTT.

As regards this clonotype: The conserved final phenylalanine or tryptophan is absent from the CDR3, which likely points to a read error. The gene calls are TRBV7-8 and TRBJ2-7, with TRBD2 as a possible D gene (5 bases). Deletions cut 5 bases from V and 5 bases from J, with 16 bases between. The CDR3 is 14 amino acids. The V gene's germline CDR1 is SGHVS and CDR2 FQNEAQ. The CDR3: CASSRRGSPHEQYL. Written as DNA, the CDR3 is TGTGCCAGCAGCCGGAGAGGGAGCCCCCACGAGCAGTACCTC.

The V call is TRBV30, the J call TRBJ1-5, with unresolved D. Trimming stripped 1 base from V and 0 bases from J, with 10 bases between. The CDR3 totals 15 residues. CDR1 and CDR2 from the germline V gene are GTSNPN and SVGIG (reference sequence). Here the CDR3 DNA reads TGTGCCTGGAGTGAAGGCACCTATAGCAATCAGCCCCAGCATTTT. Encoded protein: CAWSEGTYSNQPQHF.

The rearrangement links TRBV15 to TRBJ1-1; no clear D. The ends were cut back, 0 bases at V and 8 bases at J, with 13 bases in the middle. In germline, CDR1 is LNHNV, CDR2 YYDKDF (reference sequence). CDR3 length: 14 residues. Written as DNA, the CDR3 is TGTGCCACCAGCAGAGATACGGGGTTATCGGAAGCTTTCTTT. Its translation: CATSRDTGLSEAFF.

CDR3 region: CVSSLGQGAYEQYF. In DNA form, the CDR3 reads TGTGTCAGTAGCTTGGGGCAGGGGGCCTACGAGCAGTACTTC. This chain connects TRBV5-5 to TRBJ2-7; 7 bases map to TRBD1. This CDR3 region has 14 residues. Germline V gene sequence: CDR1 SGHKS, CDR2 YYEKEE (reference sequence).

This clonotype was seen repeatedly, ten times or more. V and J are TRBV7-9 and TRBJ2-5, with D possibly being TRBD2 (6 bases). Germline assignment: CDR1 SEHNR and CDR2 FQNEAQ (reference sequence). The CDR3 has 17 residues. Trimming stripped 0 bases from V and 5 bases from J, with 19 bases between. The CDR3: CASSLASGNPLWETQYF. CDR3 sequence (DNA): TGTGCCAGCAGCTTAGCTAGCGGTAATCCCCTCTGGGAGACCCAGTACTTC.

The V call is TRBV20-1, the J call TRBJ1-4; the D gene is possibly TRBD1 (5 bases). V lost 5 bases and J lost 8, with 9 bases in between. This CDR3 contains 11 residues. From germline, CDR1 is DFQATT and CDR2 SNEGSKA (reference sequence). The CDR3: CSALYREKLFF. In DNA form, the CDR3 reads TGCAGTGCTCTTTACAGGGAAAAACTGTTTTTT.

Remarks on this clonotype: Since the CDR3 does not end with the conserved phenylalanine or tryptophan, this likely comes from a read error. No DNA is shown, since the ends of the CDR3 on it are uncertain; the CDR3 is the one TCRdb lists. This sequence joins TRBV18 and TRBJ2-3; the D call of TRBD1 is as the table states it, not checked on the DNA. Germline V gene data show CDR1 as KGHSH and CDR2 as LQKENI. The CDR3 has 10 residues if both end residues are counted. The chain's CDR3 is CASSPGQGSY.

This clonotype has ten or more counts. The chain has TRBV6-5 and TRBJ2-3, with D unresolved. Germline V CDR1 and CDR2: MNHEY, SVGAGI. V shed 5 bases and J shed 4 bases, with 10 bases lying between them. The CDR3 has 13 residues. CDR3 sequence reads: CASSTPVADTQYF. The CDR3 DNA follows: TGTGCCAGCAGTACGCCGGTGGCAGATACGCAGTATTTT.